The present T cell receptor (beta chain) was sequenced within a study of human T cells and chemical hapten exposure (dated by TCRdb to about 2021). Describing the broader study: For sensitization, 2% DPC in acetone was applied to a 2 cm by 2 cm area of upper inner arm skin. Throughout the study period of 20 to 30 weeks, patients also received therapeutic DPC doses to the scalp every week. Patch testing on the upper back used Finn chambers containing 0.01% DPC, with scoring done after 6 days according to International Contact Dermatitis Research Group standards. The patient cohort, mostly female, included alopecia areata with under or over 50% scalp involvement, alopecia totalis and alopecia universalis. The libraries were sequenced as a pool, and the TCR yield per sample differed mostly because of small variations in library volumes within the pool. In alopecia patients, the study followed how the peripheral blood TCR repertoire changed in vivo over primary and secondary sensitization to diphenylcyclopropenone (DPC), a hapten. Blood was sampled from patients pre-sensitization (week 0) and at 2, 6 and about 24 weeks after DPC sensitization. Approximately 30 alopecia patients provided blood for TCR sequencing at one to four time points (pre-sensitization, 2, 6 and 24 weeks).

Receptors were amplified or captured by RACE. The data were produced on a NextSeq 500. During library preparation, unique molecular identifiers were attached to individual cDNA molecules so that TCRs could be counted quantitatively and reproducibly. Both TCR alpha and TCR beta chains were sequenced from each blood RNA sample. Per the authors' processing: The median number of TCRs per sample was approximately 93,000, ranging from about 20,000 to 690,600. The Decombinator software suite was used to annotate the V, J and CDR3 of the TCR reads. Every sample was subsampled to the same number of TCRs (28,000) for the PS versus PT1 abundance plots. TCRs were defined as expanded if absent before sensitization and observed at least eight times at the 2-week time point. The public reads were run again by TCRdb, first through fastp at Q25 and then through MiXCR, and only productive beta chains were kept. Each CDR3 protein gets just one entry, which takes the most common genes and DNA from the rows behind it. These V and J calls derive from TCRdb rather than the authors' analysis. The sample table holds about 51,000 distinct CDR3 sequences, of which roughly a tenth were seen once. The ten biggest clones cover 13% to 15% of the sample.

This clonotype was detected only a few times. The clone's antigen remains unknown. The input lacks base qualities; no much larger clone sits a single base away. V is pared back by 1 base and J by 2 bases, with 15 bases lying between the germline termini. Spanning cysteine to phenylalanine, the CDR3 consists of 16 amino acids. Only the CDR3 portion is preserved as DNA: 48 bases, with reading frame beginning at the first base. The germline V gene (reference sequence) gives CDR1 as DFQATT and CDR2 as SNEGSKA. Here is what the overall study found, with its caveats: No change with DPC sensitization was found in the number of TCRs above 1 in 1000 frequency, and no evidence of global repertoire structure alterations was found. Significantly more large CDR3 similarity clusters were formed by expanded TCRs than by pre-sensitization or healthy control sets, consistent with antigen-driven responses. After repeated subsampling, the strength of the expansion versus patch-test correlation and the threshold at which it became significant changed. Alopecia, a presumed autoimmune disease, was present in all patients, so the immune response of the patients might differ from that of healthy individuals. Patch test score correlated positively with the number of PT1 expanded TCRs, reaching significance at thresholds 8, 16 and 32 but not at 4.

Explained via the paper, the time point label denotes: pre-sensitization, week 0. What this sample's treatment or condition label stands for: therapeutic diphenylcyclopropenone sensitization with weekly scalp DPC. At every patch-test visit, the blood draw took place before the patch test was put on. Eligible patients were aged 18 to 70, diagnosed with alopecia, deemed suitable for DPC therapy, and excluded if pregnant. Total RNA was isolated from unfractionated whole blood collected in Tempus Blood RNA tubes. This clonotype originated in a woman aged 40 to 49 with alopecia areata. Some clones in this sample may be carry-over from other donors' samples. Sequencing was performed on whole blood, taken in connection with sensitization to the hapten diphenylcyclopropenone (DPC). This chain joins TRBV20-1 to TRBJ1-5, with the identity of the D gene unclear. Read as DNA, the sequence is TGCAGTGCTAGAGCGGCTGGGAGGTTTGGCAATCAGCCCCAGCATTTT. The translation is CSARAAGRFGNQPQHF.